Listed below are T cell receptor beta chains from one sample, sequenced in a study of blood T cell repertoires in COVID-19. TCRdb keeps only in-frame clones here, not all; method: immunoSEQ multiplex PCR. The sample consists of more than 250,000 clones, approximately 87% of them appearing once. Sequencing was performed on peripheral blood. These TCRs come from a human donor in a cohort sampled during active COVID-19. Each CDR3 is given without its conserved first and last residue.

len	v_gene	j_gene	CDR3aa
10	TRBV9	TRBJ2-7	ASSGSSYEQY
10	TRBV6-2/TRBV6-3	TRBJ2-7	ASSFLSYEQY
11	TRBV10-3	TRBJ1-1	AISLTSTPEAF
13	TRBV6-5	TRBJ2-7	ASSYRGQGTYEQY
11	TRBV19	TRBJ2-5	ASSSQKGQAQY
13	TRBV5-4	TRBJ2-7	ASSKGVAASYEQY
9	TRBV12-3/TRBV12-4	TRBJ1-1	ASSFSTEAF
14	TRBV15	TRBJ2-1	ATSRPNEGTDNEQF
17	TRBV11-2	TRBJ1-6	ASSYKGPGQGWGNSPLH
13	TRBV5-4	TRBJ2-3	ASSQPSGGRDTQY
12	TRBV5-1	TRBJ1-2	ASSLLGTDYGYT
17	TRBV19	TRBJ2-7	ASSIRGGGARQPSYEQY
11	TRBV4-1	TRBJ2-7	ASSQGLAYEQY
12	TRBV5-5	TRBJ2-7	ASSLGQTDYEQY
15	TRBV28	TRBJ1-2	ASSSIDSTEFNYGYT
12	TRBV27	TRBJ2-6	ASSPLSGANVLT
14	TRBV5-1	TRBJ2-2	ASYNRDIYLGGELF
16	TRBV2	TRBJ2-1	ASRAGLAGGTPYNEQF
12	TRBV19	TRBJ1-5	ASSIGSSNQPQH
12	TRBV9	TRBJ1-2	ASSRTGTNYGYT
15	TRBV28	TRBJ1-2	ASETGTGGTSNYGYT
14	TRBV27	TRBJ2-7	ASSPPGLAGSYEQY
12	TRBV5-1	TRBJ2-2	ASRRQSNTGELF
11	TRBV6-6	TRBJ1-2	ASRGTEKGGYT
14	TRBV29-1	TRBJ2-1	SAPWGKRGGVLEQF
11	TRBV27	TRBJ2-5	ASGQTGVETQY
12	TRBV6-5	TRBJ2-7	ASSRGTGSYEQY
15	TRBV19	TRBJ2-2	ASSIIGDRANTGELF
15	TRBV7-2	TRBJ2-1	ASSLGGLAGIRNEQF
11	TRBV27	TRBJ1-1	ASRDRGHTEAF
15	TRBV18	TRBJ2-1	ASSLKSGLAGYNEQF
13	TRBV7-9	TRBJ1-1	ASNGRGLRGTEAF
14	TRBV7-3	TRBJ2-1	ASSSSGQRANNEQF
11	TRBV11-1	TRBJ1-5	ASGQGPNQPQH
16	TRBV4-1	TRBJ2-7	ASSPDPNGLALFYEQY
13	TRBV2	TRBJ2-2	ASSVSRTNTGELF
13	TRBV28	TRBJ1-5	ASSRSQGAYQPQH
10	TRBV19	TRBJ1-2	ASSRTANGYT
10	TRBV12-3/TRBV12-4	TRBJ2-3	ASSIGTDTQY
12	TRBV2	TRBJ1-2	ASSEAWGQTDYT
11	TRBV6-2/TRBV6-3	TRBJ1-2	ASSFTGVHGYT